This TCR beta chain was identified during a study of cytomegalovirus exposure and HLA in healthy donors. Study-wide results and caveats: Subsequent analysis found a tendency for first-cohort TCR clusters to co-occur within the 120 or so validation repertoires.

Worth noting for this clone: Its antigen is unidentified.

The assay was immunoSEQ multiplex PCR, and TCRdb's table has in-frame clones only and misses some. The table includes tens of thousands of clones, around 94% detected once. Donors came from a validation cohort of 90 to 150 subjects, distinct from the first 666-subject cohort. Germline V gene lookup returns CDR1 LNHDA and CDR2 SQIVND (reference sequence). The CDR3 length is 13 residues. V lost 6 bases and J lost 5; bases outside the gene matches: 3. The chain employs TRBV19 and TRBJ1-2; 10 bases agree with TRBD1. Specimen: PBMCs. This clonotype originated in a woman under 30 in good health and CMV-seropositive. DNA of the CDR3: TGTGCCAGTAGACCGGGACAGGGGTATGGCTACACCTTC. As protein: CASRPGQGYGYTF. The entire variable domain, with the rest obtained from reference TRBV19 and TRBJ1-2, is as follows: DGGITQSPKYLFRKEGQNVTLSCEQNLNHDAMYWYRQDPGQGLRLIYYSQIVNDFQKGDIAEGYSVSREKKESFPLTVTSAQKNPTAFYLCASRPGQGYGYTFGSGTRLTVV.